The sequence of this T cell receptor beta chain was determined in a study of blood T cell repertoires in COVID-19. Overall study context: Donors in the United States, Italy and Spain gave samples during acute or convalescent COVID-19.

This clone was recorded a few times. It was during active infection that Seattle patients were enrolled and then longitudinally followed. This CDR3 region has 10 residues. Trimming took off 4 bases at V and 7 bases at J, with 7 bases between the two ends. The germline V gene encodes CDR1 SQVTM and CDR2 ANQGSEA. As processed by the authors: Scientists estimated how many nucleated cells there were by amplifying reference gene primers. Measured with immunoSEQ multiplex PCR; TCRdb has only the in-frame clones, and not every one. The V and J calls and the clone size are those of that table, but D and trimming were determined from the DNA. Altogether around 280,000 clones are present, about nine tenths being singletons, with the ten largest covering about 11%.

The sequencing sample was made of peripheral blood. The sequence was collected from a woman in her 30s with COVID-19, enrolled during active disease. The chain has TRBV29-1 and TRBJ1-1; D gene uncertain. The CDR3 region has the DNA TGCAGCGTTGGACATCTTGAAGCTTTCTTT. It translates to CSVGHLEAFF.